One and the same sample provided the 10 T cell receptor beta chains below, sequenced in a study of cytomegalovirus exposure and HLA in healthy donors. PCR used 60 Vbeta primers and 13 Jbeta primers. The method was immunoSEQ multiplex PCR; TCRdb's version includes in-frame clones alone and lacks a portion of them. Of 200,000 or so clones in the sample, more than 75% were seen once. The source material was PBMCs. These receptors all come from a girl under three years old in good health and CMV-seronegative.

The chain has TRBV5-5 and TRBJ2-7, with 11 bases fitting TRBD1. The length of the CDR3 is 14 residues. Germline CDR1 is SGHKS and CDR2 is YYEKEE (reference sequence). V lost 4 bases to trimming and J lost 6 bases; unmatched junction nucleotides: 6. The CDR3 coding sequence is TGTGCCAGCAGCCTCCTGGACAGGGGGCTCGAGCAGTACTTC. Translating it yields CASSLLDRGLEQYF.

This chain uses TRBV5-1 with TRBJ2-3, with D possibly TRBD2 on 6 matching bases. Germline lookup yields CDR1 SGHRS and CDR2 YFSETQ. Trimming stripped 5 bases from V and 5 bases from J, with 12 bases between. This CDR3 is built from 13 residues. This CDR3 is CASSEGTEDTQYF. DNA for the CDR3: TGCGCCAGCAGTGAAGGGACTGAAGATACGCAGTATTTT.

Concerning this clone itself: A junction end diverges from the germline sequence, so it may reflect a read error. This chain joins TRBV6-5 and TRBJ2-3; a possible D gene is TRBD2 (6 bases). Germline CDR1 and CDR2: MNHEY and SVGAGI. CDR3 size: 15 residues. The CDR3 region has the DNA TGTGCCAGCAGTTACGTGGCGGGAAGCACAGGTACGCAGTATTTT. It translates to CASSYVAGSTGTQYF.

The chain uses TRBV27 and TRBJ1-2; 7 bases fit TRBD1. Germline CDR1 MNHEY, CDR2 SMNVEV (reference sequence). The CDR3 consists of 16 residues. The V and J ends lost 3 bases and 3 bases, in that order; junction bases with no gene match: 10. CDR3 bases: TGTGCCAGCAGTTTCTCAATGGACAGGTCTGACTATGGCTACACCTTC. It translates to CASSFSMDRSDYGYTF.

This clone was counted between two and nine times. The chain has TRBV28 and TRBJ2-7; TRBD2 is a possible D gene (6 bases). V was cut by 1 base and J by 2 bases, with 15 bases left in between. CDR3 size: 16 residues. CDR1 is MDHEN and CDR2 is SYDVKM in the germline V gene. The CDR3 region is CASSLSSASEPYEQYF. The CDR3 DNA reads as TGTGCCAGCAGTTTATCTTCGGCTAGCGAGCCCTACGAGCAGTACTTC.

This clone was counted a single time. The rearrangement links TRBV7-2 to TRBJ2-3; 11 bases match TRBD2. This CDR3 comprises 15 residues. J lost 0 bases, V lost 5 bases, and 1 base had no gene match. Germline V gene data show CDR1 as SGHTA and CDR2 as FQGNSA. This chain's CDR3 is CASSRTSGSTDTQYF. CDR3 DNA: TGTGCCAGCAGCAGGACTAGCGGGAGCACAGATACGCAGTATTTT. Complete variable domain (other parts from reference TRBV7-2 and TRBJ2-3): GAGVSQSPSNKVTEKGKDVELRCDPISGHTALYWYRQSLGQGLEFLIYFQGNSAPDKSGLPSDRFSAERTGGSVSTLTIQRTQQEDSAVYLCASSRTSGSTDTQYFGPGTRLTVL.

This clone has a handful of counts. The genes are TRBV27 and TRBJ1-1; D remains unclear. Germline-derived CDR1 and CDR2 are MNHEY and SMNVEV (reference sequence). This CDR3 contains 13 residues. Between the trimmed V and J ends, which lost 8 bases and 4 bases, there was a span of 14 bases. CDR3 region: CASSRTAITEAFF. CDR3 nucleotide sequence: TGTGCCAGCTCCCGAACCGCGATCACTGAAGCTTTCTTT.

This clone occurred a few times. The chain couples TRBV11-3 to TRBJ2-1; TRBD2 matches at 14 bases. The germline V gene has CDR1 SGHNT and CDR2 YENEEA. Trimming at V came to 4 bases and at J to 6 bases, leaving 2 bases not matched to a gene. The CDR3 has 15 residues. CDR3 protein: CASSSGLAGGNEQFF. As DNA, the CDR3 is TGTGCCAGCAGCTCCGGACTAGCGGGAGGCAATGAGCAGTTCTTC.

The chain combines TRBV18 with TRBJ2-1; unclear D gene. CDR1 and CDR2 from the germline V gene are KGHSH and LQKENI. CDR3 length: 13 amino acids. Trimming left V 2 bases short and J 4 bases short, with 6 bases between. CDR3 DNA sequence: TGTGCCAGCTCACCAATGGAGTACAATGAGCAGTTCTTC. Protein product: CASSPMEYNEQFF.

The V gene is TRBV6-5, the J gene TRBJ2-5; maybe TRBD2 (7 bases). CDR3 size: 15 residues. Trimming shortened V by 0 bases and J by 4 bases, and 12 bases separated the two germline ends. Per germline, CDR1 MNHEY and CDR2 SVGAGI. Here the CDR3 DNA reads TGTGCCAGCAGTTACTCGCCGGGGGGCTTAGAGACCCAGTACTTC. Its translation is CASSYSPGGLETQYF.